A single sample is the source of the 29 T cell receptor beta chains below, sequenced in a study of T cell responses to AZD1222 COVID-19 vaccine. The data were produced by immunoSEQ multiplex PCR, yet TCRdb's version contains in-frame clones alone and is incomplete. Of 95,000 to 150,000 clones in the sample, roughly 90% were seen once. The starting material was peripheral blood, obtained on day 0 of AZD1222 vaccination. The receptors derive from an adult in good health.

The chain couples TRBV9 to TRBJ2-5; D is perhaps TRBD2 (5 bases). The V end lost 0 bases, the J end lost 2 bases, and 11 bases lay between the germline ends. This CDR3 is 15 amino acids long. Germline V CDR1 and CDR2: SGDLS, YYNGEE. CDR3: CASSVVPGKQETQYF. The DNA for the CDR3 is TGTGCCAGCAGCGTAGTGCCGGGAAAGCAAGAGACCCAGTACTTC.

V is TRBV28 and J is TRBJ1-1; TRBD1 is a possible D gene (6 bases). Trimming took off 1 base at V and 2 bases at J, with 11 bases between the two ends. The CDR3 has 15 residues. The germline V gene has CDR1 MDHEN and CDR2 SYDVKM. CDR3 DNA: TGTGCCAGCAGTTTATATACAGGGTCTAACACTGAAGCTTTCTTT. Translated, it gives CASSLYTGSNTEAFF.

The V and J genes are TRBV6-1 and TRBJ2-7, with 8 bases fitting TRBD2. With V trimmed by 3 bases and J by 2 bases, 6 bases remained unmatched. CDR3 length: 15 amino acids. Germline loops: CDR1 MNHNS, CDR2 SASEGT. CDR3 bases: TGTGCCAGCAGTGACGGCGGGAGGCCTCCCTACGAGCAGTACTTC. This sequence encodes CASSDGGRPPYEQYF.

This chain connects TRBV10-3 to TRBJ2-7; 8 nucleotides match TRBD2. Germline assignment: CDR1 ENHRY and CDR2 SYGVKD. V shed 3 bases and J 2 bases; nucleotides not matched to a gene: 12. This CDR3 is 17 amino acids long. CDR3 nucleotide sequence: TGTGCCATCAGTGACGGGCTAGCGGGCCGGGGGCCCTACGAGCAGTACTTC. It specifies CAISDGLAGRGPYEQYF.

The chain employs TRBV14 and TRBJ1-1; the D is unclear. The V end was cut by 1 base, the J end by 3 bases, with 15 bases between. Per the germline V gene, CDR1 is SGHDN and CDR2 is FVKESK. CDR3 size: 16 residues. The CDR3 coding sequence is TGTGCCAGCAGCCAAGGTTGGTGGAGTGGAGACACTGAAGCTTTCTTT. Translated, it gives CASSQGWWSGDTEAFF.

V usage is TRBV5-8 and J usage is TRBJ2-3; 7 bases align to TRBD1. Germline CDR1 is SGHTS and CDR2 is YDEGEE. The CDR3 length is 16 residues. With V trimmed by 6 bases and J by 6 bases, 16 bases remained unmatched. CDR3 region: CASTPSFGTGVDTQYF. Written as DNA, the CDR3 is TGTGCCAGCACCCCTAGCTTTGGAACAGGGGTGGATACGCAGTATTTT.

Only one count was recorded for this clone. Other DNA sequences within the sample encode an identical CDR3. The CDR3 coding sequence is TGTGCCACACAGGGGTCGATTAGGGCCCTCCACTTT. This sequence encodes CATQGSIRALHF. This chain connects TRBV6-5 to TRBJ1-6, with 7 bases fitting TRBD1. The CDR3 loop spans 12 amino acids. V was pared by 10 bases and J by 14 bases, with 11 bases of the junction left unmatched. Looked up from germline, CDR1 is MNHEY and CDR2 is SVGAGI.

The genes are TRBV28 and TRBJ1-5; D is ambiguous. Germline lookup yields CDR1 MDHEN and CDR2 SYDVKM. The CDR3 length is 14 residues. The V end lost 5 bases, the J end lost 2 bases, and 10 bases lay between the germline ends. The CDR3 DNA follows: TGTGCCAGCAGTCAACCTCTTGGCAATCAGCCCCAGCATTTT. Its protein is CASSQPLGNQPQHF.

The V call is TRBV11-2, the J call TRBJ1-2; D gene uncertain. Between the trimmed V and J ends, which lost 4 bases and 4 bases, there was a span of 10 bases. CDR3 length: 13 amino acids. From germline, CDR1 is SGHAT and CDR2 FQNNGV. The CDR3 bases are TGTGCCAGCAGCTCCCCTTCGGGCTATGGCTACACCTTC. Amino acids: CASSSPSGYGYTF.

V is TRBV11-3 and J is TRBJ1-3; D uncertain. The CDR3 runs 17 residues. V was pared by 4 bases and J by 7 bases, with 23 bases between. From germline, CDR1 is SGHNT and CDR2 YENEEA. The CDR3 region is CASSSRRGERSGNTIYF. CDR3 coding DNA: TGTGCCAGCAGCTCCCGTCGCGGGGAACGTTCCGGGAACACCATATATTTT.

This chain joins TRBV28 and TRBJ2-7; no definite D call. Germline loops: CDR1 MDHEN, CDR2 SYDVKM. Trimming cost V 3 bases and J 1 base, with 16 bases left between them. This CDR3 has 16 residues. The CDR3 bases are TGTGCCAGCAGTTTGGAGTCGGACCCTAAGTCCTACGAGCAGTACTTC. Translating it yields CASSLESDPKSYEQYF. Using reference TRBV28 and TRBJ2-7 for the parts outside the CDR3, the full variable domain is DVKVTQSSRYLVKRTGEKVFLECVQDMDHENMFWYRQDPGLGLRLIYFSYDVKMKEKGDIPEGYSVSREKKERFSLILESASTNQTSMYLCASSLESDPKSYEQYFGPGTRLTVT.

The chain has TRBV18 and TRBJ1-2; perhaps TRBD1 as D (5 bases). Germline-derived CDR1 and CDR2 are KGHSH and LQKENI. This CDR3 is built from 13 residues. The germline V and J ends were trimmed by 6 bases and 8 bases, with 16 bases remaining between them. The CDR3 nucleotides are TGTGCCAGCTCTCGGGACTTAGTCGAGGGCTACACCTTC. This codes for CASSRDLVEGYTF.

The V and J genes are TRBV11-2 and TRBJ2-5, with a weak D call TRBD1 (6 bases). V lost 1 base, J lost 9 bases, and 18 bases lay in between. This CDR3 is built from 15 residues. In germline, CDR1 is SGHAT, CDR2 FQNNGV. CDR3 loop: CASSLVAGNEGAQYF. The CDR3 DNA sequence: TGTGCCAGCAGCTTAGTGGCTGGGAATGAGGGGGCCCAGTACTTC.

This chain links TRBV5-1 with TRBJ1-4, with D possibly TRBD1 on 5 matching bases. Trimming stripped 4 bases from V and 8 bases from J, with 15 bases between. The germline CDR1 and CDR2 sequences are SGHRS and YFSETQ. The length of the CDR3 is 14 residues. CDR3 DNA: TGCGCCAGCAGCCTCCGGGACCCGAGGGAAAAACTGTTTTTT. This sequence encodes CASSLRDPREKLFF.

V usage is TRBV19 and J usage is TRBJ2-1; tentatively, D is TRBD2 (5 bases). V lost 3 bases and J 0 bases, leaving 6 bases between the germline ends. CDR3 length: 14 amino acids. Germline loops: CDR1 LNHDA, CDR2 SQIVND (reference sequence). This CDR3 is CASSIRGSYNEQFF. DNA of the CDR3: TGTGCCAGTAGTATCCGGGGCTCCTACAATGAGCAGTTCTTC.

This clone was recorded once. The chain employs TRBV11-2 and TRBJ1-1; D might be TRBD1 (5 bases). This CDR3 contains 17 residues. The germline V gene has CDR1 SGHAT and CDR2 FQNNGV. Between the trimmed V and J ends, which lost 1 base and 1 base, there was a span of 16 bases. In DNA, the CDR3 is TGTGCCAGCAGCTTAGGTTACCTTAAGGACACGAACACTGAAGCTTTCTTT. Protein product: CASSLGYLKDTNTEAFF.

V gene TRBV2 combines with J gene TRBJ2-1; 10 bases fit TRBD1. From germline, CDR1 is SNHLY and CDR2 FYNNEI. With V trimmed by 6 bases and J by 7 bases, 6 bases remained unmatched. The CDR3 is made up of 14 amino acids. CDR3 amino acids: CASRSRTGGNEQFF. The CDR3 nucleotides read TGTGCCAGCAGGAGCCGGACAGGGGGAAATGAGCAGTTCTTC.

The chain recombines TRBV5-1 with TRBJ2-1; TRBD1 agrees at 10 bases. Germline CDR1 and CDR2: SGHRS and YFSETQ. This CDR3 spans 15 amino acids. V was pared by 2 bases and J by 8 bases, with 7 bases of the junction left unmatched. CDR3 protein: CASSFDRGRNDEQFF. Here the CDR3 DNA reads TGCGCCAGCAGCTTTGACAGGGGGCGTAATGATGAGCAGTTCTTC.

CDR3 protein: CASSSGPSMTNTGELFF. The DNA of the CDR3 is TGTGCCAGCAGCTCAGGGCCTAGCATGACGAACACCGGGGAGCTGTTTTTT. The chain joins TRBV5-6 to TRBJ2-2; D may correspond to TRBD1 or TRBD2 (5 bases each). V was cut by 3 bases and J by 0 bases, with 15 bases left in between. Germline CDR1 is SGHDT and CDR2 is YYEEEE. CDR3 length: 17 amino acids.

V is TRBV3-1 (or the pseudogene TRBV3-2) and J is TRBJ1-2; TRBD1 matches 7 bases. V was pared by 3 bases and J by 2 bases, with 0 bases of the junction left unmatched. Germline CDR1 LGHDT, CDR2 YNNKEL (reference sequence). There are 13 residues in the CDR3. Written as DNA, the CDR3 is TGTGCCAGCAGCCAGGGACAGAACTATGGCTACACCTTC. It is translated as CASSQGQNYGYTF.

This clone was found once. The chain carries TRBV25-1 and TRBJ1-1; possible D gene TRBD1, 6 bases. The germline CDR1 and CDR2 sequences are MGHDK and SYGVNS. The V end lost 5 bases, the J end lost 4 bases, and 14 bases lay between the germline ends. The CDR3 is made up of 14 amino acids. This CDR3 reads CASSQIGGLTEAFF. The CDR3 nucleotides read TGTGCCAGCAGTCAAATTGGGGGGCTCACTGAAGCTTTCTTT.

In nucleotides, the CDR3 is TGCAGTGCTAATGACCTCTTCTATGAGCAGTTCTTC. It specifies CSANDLFYEQFF. V and J are TRBV20-1 and TRBJ2-1; D gene ambiguous. Trimming cost V 4 bases and J 8 bases, with 12 bases left between them. Germline V gives CDR1 DFQATT, CDR2 SNEGSKA (reference sequence). The CDR3 length is 12 residues.

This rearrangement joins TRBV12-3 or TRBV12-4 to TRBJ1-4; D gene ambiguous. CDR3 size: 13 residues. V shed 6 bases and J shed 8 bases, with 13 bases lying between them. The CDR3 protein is CASREVRMEKLFF. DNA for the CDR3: TGTGCCAGCAGGGAGGTACGAATGGAAAAACTGTTTTTT.

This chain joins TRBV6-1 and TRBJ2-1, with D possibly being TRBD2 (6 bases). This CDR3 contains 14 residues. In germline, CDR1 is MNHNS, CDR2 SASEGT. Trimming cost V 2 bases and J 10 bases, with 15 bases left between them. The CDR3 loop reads CASSESRQRGEQFF. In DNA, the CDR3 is TGTGCCAGCAGTGAATCCCGGCAACGGGGGGAGCAGTTCTTC.

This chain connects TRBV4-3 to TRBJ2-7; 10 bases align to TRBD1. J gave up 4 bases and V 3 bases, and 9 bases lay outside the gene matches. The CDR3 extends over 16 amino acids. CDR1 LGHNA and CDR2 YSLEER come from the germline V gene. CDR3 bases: TGCGCCAGCAGCCATCTGACAGGGGGCGATTCTTACGAGCAGTACTTC. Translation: CASSHLTGGDSYEQYF.

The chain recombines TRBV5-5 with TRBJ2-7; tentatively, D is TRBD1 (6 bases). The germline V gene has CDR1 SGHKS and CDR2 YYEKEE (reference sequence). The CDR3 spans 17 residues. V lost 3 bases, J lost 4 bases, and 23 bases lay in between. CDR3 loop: CASSSPWDTKVQYEQYF. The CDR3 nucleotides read TGTGCCAGCAGCTCTCCCTGGGACACAAAGGTCCAATACGAGCAGTACTTC.

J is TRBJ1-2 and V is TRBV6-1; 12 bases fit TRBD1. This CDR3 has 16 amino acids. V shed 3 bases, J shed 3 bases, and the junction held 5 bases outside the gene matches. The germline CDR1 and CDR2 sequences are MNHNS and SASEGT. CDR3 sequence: CASSERDRGLDYGYTF. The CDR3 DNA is TGTGCCAGCAGTGAGCGGGACAGGGGGCTTGACTATGGCTACACCTTC.

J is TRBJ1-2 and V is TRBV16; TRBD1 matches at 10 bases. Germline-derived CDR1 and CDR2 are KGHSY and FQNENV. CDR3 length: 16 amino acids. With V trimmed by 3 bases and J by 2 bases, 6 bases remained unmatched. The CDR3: CASSQYRQGANYGYTF. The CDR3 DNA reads TGTGCCAGCAGCCAGTACAGACAGGGGGCGAACTATGGCTACACCTTC.

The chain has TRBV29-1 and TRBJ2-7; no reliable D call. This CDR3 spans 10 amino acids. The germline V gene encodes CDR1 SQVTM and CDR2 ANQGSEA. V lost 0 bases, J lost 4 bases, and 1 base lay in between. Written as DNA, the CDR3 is TGCAGCGTTGAAGATTACGAGCAGTACTTC. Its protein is CSVEDYEQYF.